A single sample gave rise to the 20 T cell receptor beta chains below, sequenced in a study of T cells in Graves' hyperthyroidism and ophthalmopathy. Template material for amplifying TCR beta CDR3 regions consisted of RNA transcripts. HTBI primers were used for first-round RT-PCR of the TCR CDR3. TCRdb processed the multiplex PCR reads anew with MiXCR; each CDR3 protein has one entry. The table shows a few hundred thousand distinct CDR3 sequences, with roughly 15% occurring only once. The sequencing input was blood. The receptors were sampled from a woman in her 30s with Graves' ophthalmopathy.

This clonotype came up a few times. This rearrangement joins TRBV20-1 to TRBJ1-5; perhaps TRBD1 as D (6 bases). V lost 6 bases, J lost 4 bases, and 10 bases lay in between. CDR1 is DFQATT, CDR2 SNEGSKA, per germline (reference sequence). The CDR3 sequence is 12 residues long. The CDR3 region is CSAGGANQPQHF. The DNA of the CDR3 is TGCAGTGCAGGGGGGGCTAATCAGCCCCAGCATTTT.

This clonotype was seen at least ten times. This chain connects TRBV6-1 to TRBJ1-2; 9 bases line up with TRBD1. J was trimmed by 2 bases and V by 0 bases; bases with no gene match: 4. Germline CDR1 reads MNHNS; CDR2 reads SASEGT. This CDR3 spans 16 amino acids. CDR3 in DNA: TGTGCCAGCAGTGAAGCCTCCGGGACAGGGAACTATGGCTACACCTTC. Its translation is CASSEASGTGNYGYTF.

Ten or more counts support this clonotype. The chain has TRBV12-3 or TRBV12-4 and TRBJ2-5, with 10 nucleotides matching TRBD1. Trimming removed 3 bases from V and 6 bases from J; junction bases left unmatched: 1. The CDR3 totals 13 residues. The CDR3 loop is CASSLGQGKTQYF. DNA of the CDR3: TGTGCCAGCAGTTTGGGACAGGGGAAGACCCAGTACTTC.

This clonotype was seen repeatedly, ten times or more. CDR3 DNA: TGTGCCAGCAGCTTGTTGGTCAGGGGGCGGCTCACTGAAGCTTTCTTT. Amino acids: CASSLLVRGRLTEAFF. The chain uses TRBV5-6 and TRBJ1-1, with 8 bases matching TRBD1. J was trimmed by 4 bases and V by 1 base; bases with no gene match: 9. Per germline, CDR1 SGHDT and CDR2 YYEEEE. This CDR3 is 16 amino acids long.

About this clonotype: A much bigger clone sits one base away, suggesting this may be a read error. DNA of the CDR3: TGCGGTGCTAGAGACAGGGCCCCCTACAATGAGCAGTTCTTC. Amino acid sequence: CGARDRAPYNEQFF. V usage is TRBV20-1 and J usage is TRBJ2-1, with 7 bases aligning to TRBD1. This CDR3 has 14 residues. Germline V lookup: CDR1 DFQATT, CDR2 SNEGSKA (reference sequence).

This chain joins TRBV24-1 and TRBJ2-1; D is possibly TRBD2 (5 bases). The CDR3 covers 16 residues. V was pared by 2 bases and J by 5 bases, with 15 bases between. The V gene's germline CDR1 is KGHDR and CDR2 SFDVKD. Here the CDR3 DNA reads TGTGCCACCAGTGATTGGGCCCGGGGATGGAACAATGAGCAGTTCTTC. Translated: CATSDWARGWNNEQFF.

This clonotype was found many times. The gene calls are TRBV28 and TRBJ1-2; D is ambiguous. The CDR3 totals 12 residues. The germline V gene has CDR1 MDHEN and CDR2 SYDVKM. The germline V and J ends were trimmed by 2 bases and 6 bases, with 7 bases remaining between them. The CDR3 here is CASSLREDGYTF. DNA for the CDR3: TGTGCCAGCAGTTTACGAGAGGATGGCTACACCTTC.

This clonotype was counted at least ten times. The junction departs from germline at one end; a sequencing error may be responsible. The V and J genes are TRBV18 and TRBJ2-7; no clear D gene. CDR3 length equals 14 residues. Germline V lookup: CDR1 KGHSH, CDR2 LQKENI. CDR3 DNA: TGTGCCAACTCACCAGGCACGGGCCGGGACGAGCAGTACTTC. Translation: CANSPGTGRDEQYF.

This clonotype was observed many times. The CDR3 reads CASTLLGGGIPEKLFF. The CDR3 coding sequence is TGTGCCAGCACACTCCTGGGGGGTGGTATTCCTGAAAAACTGTTTTTT. The chain carries TRBV11-2 and TRBJ1-4, with D possibly being TRBD1 (5 bases). This CDR3 spans 16 amino acids. Germline CDR1 SGHAT, CDR2 FQNNGV. Between the trimmed V and J ends, which lost 7 bases and 7 bases, there was a span of 22 bases. The whole variable domain, remainder taken from reference TRBV11-2 and TRBJ1-4, is EAGVAQSPRYKIIEKRQSVAFWCNPISGHATLYWYQQILGQGPKLLIQFQNNGVVDDSQLPKDRFSAERLKGVDSTLKIQPAKLEDSAVYLCASTLLGGGIPEKLFFGSGTQLSVL.

The V gene is TRBV15, the J gene TRBJ1-2; D not certain. V lost 0 bases and J 8 bases, leaving 10 bases between the germline ends. The CDR3 covers 13 residues. Germline CDR1 is LNHNV and CDR2 is YYDKDF (reference sequence). The CDR3 DNA is TGTGCCACCAGCAGAGATGGTCAAGGAGGCTACACCTTC. Translated: CATSRDGQGGYTF.

This clonotype showed up many times. The V gene is TRBV3-1, the J gene TRBJ1-6, with D perhaps matching TRBD1 (6 bases). Germline CDR1 LGHDT, CDR2 YNNKEL (reference sequence). V was clipped by 4 bases and J by 5 bases, with 18 bases between them. CDR3 length: 17 amino acids. CDR3 DNA: TGTGCCAGCAGCCCGTGGATAGGGGGGGCCGATAATTCACCCCTCCACTTT. Translating it yields CASSPWIGGADNSPLHF.

This clonotype was seen repeatedly, ten times or more. This rearrangement joins TRBV2 to TRBJ2-3; D is possibly TRBD1 (6 bases). This CDR3 contains 17 residues. The germline CDR1 and CDR2 sequences are SNHLY and FYNNEI. V was cut by 4 bases and J by 2 bases, with 19 bases left in between. The chain's CDR3 is CASSAPGDDPLTDTQYF. DNA of the CDR3: TGTGCCAGCAGTGCCCCAGGGGACGATCCCCTCACAGATACGCAGTATTTT.

The CDR3 nucleotides read TGTGCCAGCAGTTCCGGGCTACCGATGGAGAAGGCTGGAAACACCATATATTTT. It yields the protein CASSSGLPMEKAGNTIYF. The J gene is TRBJ1-3, the V gene TRBV28; the D is unclear. Trimming took off 4 bases at V and 2 bases at J, with 21 bases between the two ends. CDR3 length: 18 amino acids. Germline V lookup: CDR1 MDHEN, CDR2 SYDVKM. Drawing the rest from reference TRBV28 and TRBJ1-3, the complete variable domain is DVKVTQSSRYLVKRTGEKVFLECVQDMDHENMFWYRQDPGLGLRLIYFSYDVKMKEKGDIPEGYSVSREKKERFSLILESASTNQTSMYLCASSSGLPMEKAGNTIYFGEGSWLTVV.

The rearrangement uses TRBV6-1 and TRBJ1-5, with D maybe TRBD1 (6 bases). The germline V gene encodes CDR1 MNHNS and CDR2 SASEGT. V was trimmed by 3 bases and J by 2 bases, leaving 20 bases between them. CDR3 length: 18 amino acids. The DNA for the CDR3 is TGTGCCAGCAGTGAGATCAGGGGTAACCTCAGGGGCAATCAGCCCCAGCATTTT. Residues: CASSEIRGNLRGNQPQHF.

This clonotype was seen at least ten times. V gene TRBV12-3 or TRBV12-4 combines with J gene TRBJ2-1, with TRBD1 identical over 7 bases. The CDR3 consists of 16 residues. The V and J ends lost 4 bases and 5 bases, in that order; junction bases with no gene match: 11. The CDR3 DNA reads as TGTGCCAGCAGTTACCCCCCGGGACAGAGAGACAATGAGCAGTTCTTC. Its protein product is CASSYPPGQRDNEQFF.

The chain uses TRBV28 and TRBJ2-1, with a tentative D call TRBD1 (5 bases). The CDR3 has 14 amino acids. Trimming cost V 2 bases and J 7 bases, with 12 bases left between them. Germline CDR1 is MDHEN and CDR2 is SYDVKM. The CDR3 reads CASSLKPGKNEQFF. CDR3 DNA sequence: TGTGCCAGCAGTTTAAAGCCAGGGAAGAATGAGCAGTTCTTC.

There are many counts of this clonotype. V is TRBV2 and J is TRBJ2-7, with D possibly TRBD2 on 6 matching bases. This CDR3 spans 14 amino acids. The germline V gene has CDR1 SNHLY and CDR2 FYNNEI. The V end lost 1 base, the J end lost 7 bases, and 14 bases lay between the germline ends. The CDR3 region has the DNA TGTGCCAGCAGTGAAGTCTTCGGGGGATGGGAGCAGTACTTC. It translates to CASSEVFGGWEQYF.

This clonotype was seen repeatedly, ten times or more. The V gene is TRBV15, the J gene TRBJ1-2; 7 bases are a match to TRBD1. This CDR3 is 13 amino acids long. The germline CDR1 and CDR2 sequences are LNHNV and YYDKDF (reference sequence). V lost 4 bases, J lost 4 bases, and 3 bases stayed unmatched. For the CDR3, the DNA is TGTGCCACCAGCACCGACAGGGTCTATGGCTACACCTTC. This gives the protein CATSTDRVYGYTF.

This clonotype was picked up many times. This chain uses TRBV11-2 with TRBJ2-7, with D possibly matching TRBD1 (5 bases). The CDR3 sequence is 15 residues long. Germline V CDR1 and CDR2: SGHAT, FQNNGV. V was shortened by 4 bases and J by 0 bases, with 13 bases between the two germline ends. CDR3 protein: CASSSFRESSYEQYF. As DNA, the CDR3 is TGTGCCAGCAGCTCGTTCAGGGAAAGCTCCTACGAGCAGTACTTC.

This clonotype was counted many times. The chain uses TRBV11-2 and TRBJ1-5, with D hard to call. The CDR3 runs 16 residues. V was shortened by 4 bases and J by 5 bases, with 18 bases between the two germline ends. CDR1 is SGHAT and CDR2 is FQNNGV in the germline V gene. The CDR3 loop is CASSSTGLRSDQPQHF. CDR3 coding DNA: TGTGCCAGCAGCTCCACGGGCCTAAGATCGGATCAGCCCCAGCATTTT.